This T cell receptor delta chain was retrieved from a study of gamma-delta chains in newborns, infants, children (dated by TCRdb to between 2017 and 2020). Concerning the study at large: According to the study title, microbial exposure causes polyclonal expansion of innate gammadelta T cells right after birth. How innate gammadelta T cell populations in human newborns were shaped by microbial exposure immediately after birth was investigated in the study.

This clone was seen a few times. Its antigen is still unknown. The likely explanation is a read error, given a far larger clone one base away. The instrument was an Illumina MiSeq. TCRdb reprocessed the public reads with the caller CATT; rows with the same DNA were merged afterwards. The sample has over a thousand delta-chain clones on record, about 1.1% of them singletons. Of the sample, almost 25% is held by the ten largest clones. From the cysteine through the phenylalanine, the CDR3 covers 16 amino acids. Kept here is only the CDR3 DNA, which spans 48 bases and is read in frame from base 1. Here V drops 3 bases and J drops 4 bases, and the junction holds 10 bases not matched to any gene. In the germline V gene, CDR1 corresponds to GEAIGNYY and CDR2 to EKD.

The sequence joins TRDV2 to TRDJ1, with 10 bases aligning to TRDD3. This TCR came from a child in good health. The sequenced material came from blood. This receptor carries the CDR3 CACDALPGDTFDKLIF. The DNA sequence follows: TGTGCCTGTGACGCTCTACCGGGGGATACGTTCGATAAACTCATCTTT.